This entry is about one T cell receptor (beta chain). This sample was taken from a study of blood T cell repertoires in COVID-19. Study in general: PBMCs, B-cell-depleted T cells, or T cells were the source of the cDNA or gDNA that made up the material.

The age range of participants was about 18 to 90 years, with residence in fewer than 25 US areas. How the authors handled the data: The authors estimated nucleated cell counts from reference gene primer amplification. Data came from immunoSEQ multiplex PCR; TCRdb stores just in-frame clones and leaves some out. The DNA gave D and trimming, while V, J and clone size come from that table. The repertoire holds about 170,000 clones, with about 86% as singletons. Sequenced material: PBMCs or T cells enriched from blood (not recorded which). The sequence came from a woman aged 50 to 65 in a cohort exposed to, infected with or recovered from COVID-19 (not recorded which).

For the CDR3, the DNA is TGTGCCAGCAGCTTAAGCCGGGACTCCTACGAGCAGTACTTC. Its translation: CASSLSRDSYEQYF. The chain couples TRBV7-9 to TRBJ2-7, with D maybe TRBD2 (5 bases). V lost 2 bases to trimming and J lost 0 bases, with 8 bases between them. The germline V gene encodes CDR1 SEHNR and CDR2 FQNEAQ (reference sequence). This CDR3 is 14 amino acids long.